This T cell receptor beta chain originates from a study of shared clonotypes between healthy human individuals. Assay: immunoSEQ multiplex PCR; the TCRdb copy retains only in-frame clones and omits some. This repertoire shows some 1.5 million clones, 95% to 99% found once; its top ten account for about 0.45%. The CDR3 has 13 residues. Germline V CDR1 and CDR2: SGHTS, YDEGEE. J gave up 5 bases and V 2 bases, and 3 bases lay outside the gene matches. Specimen: naive CD4+ T cells sorted from blood. Subset noted: CD45RA+ positively selected. The receptor was isolated from a man between 25 and 39 years old in good health. This chain uses TRBV5-8 with TRBJ2-7; TRBD1 matches at 8 bases. CDR3 loop: CASSFRGPNEQYF. The CDR3 DNA sequence: TGTGCCAGCAGCTTCAGGGGGCCTAACGAGCAGTACTTC.